The text below deals with one T cell receptor beta chain. No antigen is known for it. Per-base quality was not reported, and no clone a single base away is much larger than it. Via the germline V gene, CDR1 is KGHSH and CDR2 LQKENI. V ends up 3 bases short and J 6 bases short, with an unmatched junction base count of 6. From cysteine to phenylalanine, the CDR3 is 14 amino acids long. Here the CDR3 DNA is all that survives: 42 bases in frame from base 1. Another Seattle source contributed samples from volunteer blood donors who had recovered from COVID-19. Collaborating institutions collected whole blood in K2EDTA tubes following their own protocols. Collaborator samples were shipped for TCRbeta analysis as frozen whole blood, isolated PBMCs, or DNA extracted from either sample type. These data belong to a study of blood T cell repertoires in COVID-19 (dated by TCRdb to the early 2020s). Looking at the study overall: The collaborator samples originated in the United States, Italy and Spain and spanned the acute and convalescent phases of COVID-19. The prospective study material was composed of cDNA or gDNA derived from T cells, B-cell-depleted T cells, or PBMCs. Deeply sampled blood TCRbeta repertoires from subjects exposed to, actively infected with, or recovered from COVID-19 were included in the dataset. The repertoires were released in a freely available public database meant as a resource for research on the immune response to SARS-CoV-2. Samples came from the ongoing ImmuneRACE study (first 160 participants) plus 1,254 subjects from 6 global collaborators. Sample metadata almost always included a de-identified subject ID, COVID-19 status, age in years and sex. Where available, HLA class I and class II types were obtained from metadata supplied by the sample provider rather than from assay-based typing. Study-wide conclusions, independent of this receptor: The quantity of clinical and demographic metadata differed by source and by participant and was supplied without curation.

TCRbeta CDR3 regions were amplified from genomic DNA using the immunoSEQ Assay, a bias-controlled multiplex PCR. As for how the authors treated the data: The number of nucleated cells in each sample was estimated by amplification of reference gene primers within the assay. Sequence reads were collapsed and filtered to measure the absolute abundance of every unique TCRbeta CDR3 rearrangement. For each sample, productive Simpson clonality was calculated by taking the square root of Simpson's diversity index across productive rearrangements. This is the immuneACCESS table as TCRdb keeps it, with only in-frame sequences that have V and J called. A part of the clones is gone; compared with another copy, unresolved V genes explain less than half, and the rest is unexplained. V, J and clone size are taken as reported in that table, and D and trimming were inferred from the DNA itself. Here the sample has some 200,000 clones; approximately 84% occur a single time. The ten top clones hold about 3% of the sample.

This sequence originates from a man aged 50-59 years who had recovered from COVID-19. The rearranged segments are TRBV18 and TRBJ2-7; 9 bases in the middle match TRBD1. Sequences were obtained from peripheral blood. The CDR3 corresponds to CASSPSQGAVEQYF. The nucleotides are TGTGCCAGCTCACCTTCACAGGGGGCGGTCGAGCAGTACTTC.